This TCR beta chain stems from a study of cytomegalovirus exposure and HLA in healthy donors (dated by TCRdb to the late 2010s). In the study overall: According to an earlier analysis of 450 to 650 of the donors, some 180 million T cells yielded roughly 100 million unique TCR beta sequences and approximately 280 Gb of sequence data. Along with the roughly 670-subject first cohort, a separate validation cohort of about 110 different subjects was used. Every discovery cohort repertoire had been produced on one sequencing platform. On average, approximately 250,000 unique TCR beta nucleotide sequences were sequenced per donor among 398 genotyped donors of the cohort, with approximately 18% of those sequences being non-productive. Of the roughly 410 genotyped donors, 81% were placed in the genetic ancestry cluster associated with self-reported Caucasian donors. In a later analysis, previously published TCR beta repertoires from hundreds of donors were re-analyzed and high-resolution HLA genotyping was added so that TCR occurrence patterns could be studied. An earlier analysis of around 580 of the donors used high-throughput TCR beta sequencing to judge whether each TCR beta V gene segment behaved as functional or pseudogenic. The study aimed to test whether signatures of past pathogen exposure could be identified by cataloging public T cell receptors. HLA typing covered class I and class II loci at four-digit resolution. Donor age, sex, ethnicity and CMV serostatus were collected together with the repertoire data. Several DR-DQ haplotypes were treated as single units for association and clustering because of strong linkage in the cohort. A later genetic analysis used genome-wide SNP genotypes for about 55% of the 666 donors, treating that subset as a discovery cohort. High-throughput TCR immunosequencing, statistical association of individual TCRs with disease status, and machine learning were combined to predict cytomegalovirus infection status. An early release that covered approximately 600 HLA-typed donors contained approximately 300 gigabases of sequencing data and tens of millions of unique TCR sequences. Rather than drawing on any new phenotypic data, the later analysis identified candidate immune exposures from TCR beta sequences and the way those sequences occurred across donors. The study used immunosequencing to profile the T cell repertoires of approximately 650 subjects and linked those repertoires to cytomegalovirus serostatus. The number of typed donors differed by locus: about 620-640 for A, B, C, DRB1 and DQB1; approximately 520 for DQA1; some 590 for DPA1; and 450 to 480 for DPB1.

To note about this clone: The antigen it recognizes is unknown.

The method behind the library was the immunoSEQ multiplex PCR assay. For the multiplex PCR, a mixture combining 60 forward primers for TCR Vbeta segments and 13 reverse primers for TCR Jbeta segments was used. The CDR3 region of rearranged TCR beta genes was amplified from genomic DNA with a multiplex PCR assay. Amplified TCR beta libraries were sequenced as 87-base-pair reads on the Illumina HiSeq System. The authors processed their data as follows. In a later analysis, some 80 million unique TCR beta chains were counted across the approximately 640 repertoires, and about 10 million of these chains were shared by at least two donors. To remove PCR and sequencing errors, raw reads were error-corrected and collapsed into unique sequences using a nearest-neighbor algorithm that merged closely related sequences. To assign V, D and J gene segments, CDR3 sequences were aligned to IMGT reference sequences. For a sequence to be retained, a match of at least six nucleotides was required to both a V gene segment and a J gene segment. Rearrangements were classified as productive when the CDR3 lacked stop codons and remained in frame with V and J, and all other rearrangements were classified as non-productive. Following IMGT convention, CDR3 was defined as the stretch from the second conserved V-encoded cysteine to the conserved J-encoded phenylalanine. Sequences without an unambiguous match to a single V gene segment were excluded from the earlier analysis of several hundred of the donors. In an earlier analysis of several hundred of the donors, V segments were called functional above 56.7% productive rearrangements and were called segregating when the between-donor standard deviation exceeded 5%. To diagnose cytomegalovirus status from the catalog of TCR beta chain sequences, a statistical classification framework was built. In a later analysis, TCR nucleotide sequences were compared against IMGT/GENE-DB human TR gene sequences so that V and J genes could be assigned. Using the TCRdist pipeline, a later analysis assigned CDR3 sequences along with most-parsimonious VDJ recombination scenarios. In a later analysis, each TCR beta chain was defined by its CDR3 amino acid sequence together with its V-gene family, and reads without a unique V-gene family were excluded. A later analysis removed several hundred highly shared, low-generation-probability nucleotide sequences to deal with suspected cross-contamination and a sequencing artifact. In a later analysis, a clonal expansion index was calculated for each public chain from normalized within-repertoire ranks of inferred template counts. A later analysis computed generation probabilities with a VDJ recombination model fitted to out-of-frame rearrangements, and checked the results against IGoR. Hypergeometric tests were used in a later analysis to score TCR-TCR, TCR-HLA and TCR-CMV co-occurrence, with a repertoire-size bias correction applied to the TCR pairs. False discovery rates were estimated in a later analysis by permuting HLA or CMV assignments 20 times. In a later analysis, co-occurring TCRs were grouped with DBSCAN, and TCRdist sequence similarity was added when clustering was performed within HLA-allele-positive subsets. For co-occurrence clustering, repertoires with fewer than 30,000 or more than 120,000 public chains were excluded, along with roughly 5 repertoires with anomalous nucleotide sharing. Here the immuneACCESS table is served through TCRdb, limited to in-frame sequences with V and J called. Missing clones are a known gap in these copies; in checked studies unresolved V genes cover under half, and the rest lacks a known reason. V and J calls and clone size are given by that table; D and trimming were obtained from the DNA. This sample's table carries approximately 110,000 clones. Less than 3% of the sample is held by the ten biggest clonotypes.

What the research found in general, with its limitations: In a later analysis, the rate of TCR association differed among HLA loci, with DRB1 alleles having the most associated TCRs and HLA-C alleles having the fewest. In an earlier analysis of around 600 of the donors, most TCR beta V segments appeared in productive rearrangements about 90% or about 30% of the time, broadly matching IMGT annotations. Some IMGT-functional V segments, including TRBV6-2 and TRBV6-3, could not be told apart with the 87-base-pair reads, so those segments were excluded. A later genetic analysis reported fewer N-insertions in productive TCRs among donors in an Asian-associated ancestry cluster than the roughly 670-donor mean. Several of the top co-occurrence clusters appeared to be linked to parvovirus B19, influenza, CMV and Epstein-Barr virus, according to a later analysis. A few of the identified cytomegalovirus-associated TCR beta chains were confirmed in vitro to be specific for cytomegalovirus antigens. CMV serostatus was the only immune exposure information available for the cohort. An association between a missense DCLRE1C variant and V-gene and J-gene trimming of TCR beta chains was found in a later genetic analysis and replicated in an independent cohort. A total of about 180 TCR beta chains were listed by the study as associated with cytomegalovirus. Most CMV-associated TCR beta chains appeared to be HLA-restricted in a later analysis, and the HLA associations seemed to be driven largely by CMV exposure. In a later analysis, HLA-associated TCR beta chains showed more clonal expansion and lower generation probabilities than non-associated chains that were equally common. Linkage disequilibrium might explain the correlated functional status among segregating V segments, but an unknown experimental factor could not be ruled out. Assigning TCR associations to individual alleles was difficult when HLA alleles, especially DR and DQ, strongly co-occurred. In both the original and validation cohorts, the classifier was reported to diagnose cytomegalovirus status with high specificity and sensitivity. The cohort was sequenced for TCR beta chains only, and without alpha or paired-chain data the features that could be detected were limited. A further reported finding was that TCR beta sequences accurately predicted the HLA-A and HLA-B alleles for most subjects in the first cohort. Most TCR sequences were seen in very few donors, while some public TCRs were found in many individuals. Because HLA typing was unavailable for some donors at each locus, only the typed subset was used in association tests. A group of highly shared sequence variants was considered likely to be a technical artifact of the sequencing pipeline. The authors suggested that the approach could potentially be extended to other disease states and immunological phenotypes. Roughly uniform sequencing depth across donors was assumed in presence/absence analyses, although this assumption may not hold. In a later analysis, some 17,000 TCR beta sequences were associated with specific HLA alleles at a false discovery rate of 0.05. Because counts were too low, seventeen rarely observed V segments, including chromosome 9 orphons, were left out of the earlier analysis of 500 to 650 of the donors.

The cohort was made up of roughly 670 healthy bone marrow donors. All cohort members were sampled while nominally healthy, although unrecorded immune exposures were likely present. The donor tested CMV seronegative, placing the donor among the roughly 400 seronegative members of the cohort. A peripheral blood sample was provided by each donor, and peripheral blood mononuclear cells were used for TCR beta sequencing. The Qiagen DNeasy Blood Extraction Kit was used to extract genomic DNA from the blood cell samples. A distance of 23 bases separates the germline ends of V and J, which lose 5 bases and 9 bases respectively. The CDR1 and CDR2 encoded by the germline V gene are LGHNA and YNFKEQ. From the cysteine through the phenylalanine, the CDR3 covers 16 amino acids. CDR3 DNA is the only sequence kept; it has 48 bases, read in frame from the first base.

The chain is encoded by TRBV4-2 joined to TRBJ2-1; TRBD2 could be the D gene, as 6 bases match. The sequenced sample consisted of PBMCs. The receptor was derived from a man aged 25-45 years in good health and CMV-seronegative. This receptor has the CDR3 CASSSLGEAPGVEQFF. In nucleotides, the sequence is TGTGCCAGCAGCTCCCTAGGGGAGGCGCCGGGCGTTGAGCAGTTCTTC.